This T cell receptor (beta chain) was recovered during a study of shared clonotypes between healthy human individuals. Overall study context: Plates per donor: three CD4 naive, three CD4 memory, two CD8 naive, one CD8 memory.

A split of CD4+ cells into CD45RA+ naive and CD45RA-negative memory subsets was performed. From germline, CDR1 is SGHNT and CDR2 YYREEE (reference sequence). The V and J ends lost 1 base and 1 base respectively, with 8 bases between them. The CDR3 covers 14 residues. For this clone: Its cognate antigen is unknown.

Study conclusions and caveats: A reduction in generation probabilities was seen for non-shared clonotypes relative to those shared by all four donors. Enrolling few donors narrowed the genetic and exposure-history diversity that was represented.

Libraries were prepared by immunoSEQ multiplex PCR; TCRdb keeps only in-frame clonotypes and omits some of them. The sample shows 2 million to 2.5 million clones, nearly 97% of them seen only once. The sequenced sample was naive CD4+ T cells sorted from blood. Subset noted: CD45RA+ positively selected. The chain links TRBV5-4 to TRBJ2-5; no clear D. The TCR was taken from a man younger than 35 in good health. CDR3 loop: CASSLWAAQETQYF. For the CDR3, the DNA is TGTGCCAGCAGCTTGTGGGCAGCCCAAGAGACCCAGTACTTC.